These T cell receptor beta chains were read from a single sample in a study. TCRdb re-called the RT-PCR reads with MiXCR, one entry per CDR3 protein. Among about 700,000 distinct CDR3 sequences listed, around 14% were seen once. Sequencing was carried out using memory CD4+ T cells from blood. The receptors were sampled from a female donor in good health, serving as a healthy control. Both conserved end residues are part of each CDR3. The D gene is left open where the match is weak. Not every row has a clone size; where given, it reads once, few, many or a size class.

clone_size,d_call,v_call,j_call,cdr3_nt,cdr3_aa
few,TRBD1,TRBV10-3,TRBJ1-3,TGTGCCATCAGTCATGGACAGGGGGCCCTAGAAAACACCATATATTTT,CAISHGQGALENTIYF
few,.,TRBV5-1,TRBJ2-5,TGCGCCAGCACGGGTGACCGAGAGACCCAGTACTTC,CASTGDRETQYF
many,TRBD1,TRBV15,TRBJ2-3,TGTGCCACCAGCAGAGATAAGAGACAGGGTTTTCCGCAGTATTTT,CATSRDKRQGFPQYF
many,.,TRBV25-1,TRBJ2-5,TGTGCCAGCAGTTCAGACAGACAAGAGACCCAGTACTTC,CASSSDRQETQYF
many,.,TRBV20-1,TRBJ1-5,TGCAGTGCTAGAGATCCCAGGGGAGGAGTAGAAATTCAGCCCCAGCATTTT,CSARDPRGGVEIQPQHF
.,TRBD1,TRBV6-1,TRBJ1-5,TGTGCCAGCAGGTCGACAGGGACTAGCAATCAGCCCCAGCATTTT,CASRSTGTSNQPQHF
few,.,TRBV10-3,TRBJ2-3,TGTGCCATCAGTGAGTCGGTGGAGACAGATACGCAGTATTTT,CAISESVETDTQYF
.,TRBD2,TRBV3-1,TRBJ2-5,TGTGCCAGCAGGACTAGCGGGAGTCAGGAGACCCAGTACTTC,CASRTSGSQETQYF
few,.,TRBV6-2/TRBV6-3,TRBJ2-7,TGTGCCAGCAATCTCCCGGGATACGAGCAGTACTTC,CASNLPGYEQYF
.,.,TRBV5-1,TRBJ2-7,TGCGCCAGCAGCGACCCGAGTAGCGGATACGAGCAGTACTTC,CASSDPSSGYEQYF
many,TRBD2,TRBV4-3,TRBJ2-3,TGCGCCAGCAGCCAAGCCTCGAGCGGGAGGCGCACAGATACGCAGTATTTT,CASSQASSGRRTDTQYF
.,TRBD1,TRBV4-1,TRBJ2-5,TGCGCCAGCAGACCGGGACAGCTCCAAGAGACCCAGTACTTC,CASRPGQLQETQYF
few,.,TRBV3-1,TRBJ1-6,TGTGCCAGCAGCCCGACCTGGACGGCGGTAGGATCACCCCTCCACTTT,CASSPTWTAVGSPLHF
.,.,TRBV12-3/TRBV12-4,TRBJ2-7,TGTGCCACCCAGCGGTCTGTCTCGACTTCCACATTCTTC,CATQRSVSTSTFF
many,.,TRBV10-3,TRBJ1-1,TGTGCCATCAGTCAGGGCGCGATGAACACTGAAGCTTTCTTT,CAISQGAMNTEAFF
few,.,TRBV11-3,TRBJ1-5,TGTGCCAGCAGTTCCAGCCCAGCCCTGGGGCCCCAGCATTTT,CASSSSPALGPQHF
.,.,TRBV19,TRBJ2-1,TGTGCCAGTACCCAAGTGGCTCCTGGCTACAATGAGCAGTTCTTC,CASTQVAPGYNEQFF
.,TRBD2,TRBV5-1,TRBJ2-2,TGCGCCAGCAGTTGGGACTACCCCTCCGGGGAGCTGTTTTTT,CASSWDYPSGELFF
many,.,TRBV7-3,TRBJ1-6,TGTGCCAGCAGCCGCCAGGGGCAGCTATATAATTCACCCCTCCACTTT,CASSRQGQLYNSPLHF
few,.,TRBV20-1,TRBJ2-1,TGCAGTGGGGCGTTGAGCTCCTACAATGAGCAGTTCTTC,CSGALSSYNEQFF
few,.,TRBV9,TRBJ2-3,TGTGCCAGCAGCGTATTAATGGGCGGAGATACGCAGTATTTT,CASSVLMGGDTQYF
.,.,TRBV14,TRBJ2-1,TGTGCCAGCAGAAGGGACAAGTACAATGAGCAGTTCTTC,CASRRDKYNEQFF
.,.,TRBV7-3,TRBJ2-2,TGTGCCAGCAGTATAGGGGCGAACACCGGGGAGCTGTTTTTT,CASSIGANTGELFF
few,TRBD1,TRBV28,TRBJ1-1,TGTGCCAGCAGTTCGCGACAGGGGATCACTGAAGCTTTCTTT,CASSSRQGITEAFF
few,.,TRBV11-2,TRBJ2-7,TGTGCCAGCAGCCGTCATGTTAGCGGCTACGAGCAGTACTTC,CASSRHVSGYEQYF
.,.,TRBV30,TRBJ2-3,TGTGCCTGGAGTCTTCGGACTGCAGATACGCAGTATTTT,CAWSLRTADTQYF
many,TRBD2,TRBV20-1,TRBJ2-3,TGCAGTGCTAGGCGGGGGGGGATAGATACGCAGTATTTT,CSARRGGIDTQYF
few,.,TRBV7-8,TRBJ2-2,TGTGCCAGCAGCCCTCCCCCGGGACAGAACACCGGGGAGCTGTTTTTT,CASSPPPGQNTGELFF